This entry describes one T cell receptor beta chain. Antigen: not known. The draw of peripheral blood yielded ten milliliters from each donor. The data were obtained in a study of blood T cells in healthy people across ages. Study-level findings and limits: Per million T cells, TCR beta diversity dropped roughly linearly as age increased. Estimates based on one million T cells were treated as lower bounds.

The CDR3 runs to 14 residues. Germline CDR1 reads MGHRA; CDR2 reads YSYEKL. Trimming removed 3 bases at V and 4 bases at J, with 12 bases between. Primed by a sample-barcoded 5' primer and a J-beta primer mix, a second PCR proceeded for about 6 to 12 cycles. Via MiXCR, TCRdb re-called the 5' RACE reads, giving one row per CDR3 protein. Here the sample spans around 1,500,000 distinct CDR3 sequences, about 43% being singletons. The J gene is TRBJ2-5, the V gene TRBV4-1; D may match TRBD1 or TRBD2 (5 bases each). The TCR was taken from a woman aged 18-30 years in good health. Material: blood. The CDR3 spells CASSQLWGTETQYF. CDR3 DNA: TGCGCCAGCAGCCAGCTTTGGGGGACAGAGACCCAGTACTTC.